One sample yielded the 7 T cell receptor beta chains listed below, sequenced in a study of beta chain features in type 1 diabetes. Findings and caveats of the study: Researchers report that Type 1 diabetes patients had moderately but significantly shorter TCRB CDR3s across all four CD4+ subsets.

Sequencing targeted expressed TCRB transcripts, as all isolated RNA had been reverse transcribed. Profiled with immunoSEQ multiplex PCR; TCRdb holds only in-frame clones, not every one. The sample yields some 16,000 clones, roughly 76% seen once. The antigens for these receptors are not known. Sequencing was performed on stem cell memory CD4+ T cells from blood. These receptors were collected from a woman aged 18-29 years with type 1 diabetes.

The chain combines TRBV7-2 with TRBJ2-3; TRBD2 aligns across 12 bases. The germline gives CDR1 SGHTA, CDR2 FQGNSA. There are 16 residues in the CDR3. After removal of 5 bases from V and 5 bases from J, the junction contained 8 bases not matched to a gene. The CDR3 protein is CASSAGLAGFLDTQYF. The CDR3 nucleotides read TGTGCCAGCAGCGCCGGACTAGCGGGATTTTTAGATACGCAGTATTTT. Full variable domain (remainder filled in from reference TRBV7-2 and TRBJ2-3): GAGVSQSPSNKVTEKGKDVELRCDPISGHTALYWYRQSLGQGLEFLIYFQGNSAPDKSGLPSDRFSAERTGGSVSTLTIQRTQQEDSAVYLCASSAGLAGFLDTQYFGPGTRLTVL.

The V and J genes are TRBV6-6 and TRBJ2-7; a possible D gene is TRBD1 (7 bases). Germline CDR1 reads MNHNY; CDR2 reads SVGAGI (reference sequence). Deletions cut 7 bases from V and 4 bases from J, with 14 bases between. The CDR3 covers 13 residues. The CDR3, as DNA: TGTGCCAGCATAGGAGGGGGCCGTTACGAGCAGTACGTC. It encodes CASIGGGRYEQYV.

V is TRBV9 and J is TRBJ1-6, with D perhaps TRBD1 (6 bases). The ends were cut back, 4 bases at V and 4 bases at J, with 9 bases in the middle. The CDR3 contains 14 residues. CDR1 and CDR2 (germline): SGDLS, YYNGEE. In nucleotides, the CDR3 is TGTGCCAGCAGCCTCACAGGGTATAATTCACCCCTCCACTTT. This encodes CASSLTGYNSPLHF.

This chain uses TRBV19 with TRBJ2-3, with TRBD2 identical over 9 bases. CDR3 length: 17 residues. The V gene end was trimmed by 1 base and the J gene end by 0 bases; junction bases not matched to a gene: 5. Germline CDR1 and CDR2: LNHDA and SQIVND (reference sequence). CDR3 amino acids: CASSIGVLAGSTDTQYF. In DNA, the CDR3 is TGTGCCAGTAGTATAGGGGTTCTAGCGGGGAGCACAGATACGCAGTATTTT.

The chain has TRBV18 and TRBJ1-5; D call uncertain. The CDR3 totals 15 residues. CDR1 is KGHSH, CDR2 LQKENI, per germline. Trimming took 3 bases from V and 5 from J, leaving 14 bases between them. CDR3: CASSPAGAGDQPQHF. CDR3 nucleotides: TGTGCCAGCTCACCGGCAGGCGCCGGGGATCAGCCCCAGCATTTT.

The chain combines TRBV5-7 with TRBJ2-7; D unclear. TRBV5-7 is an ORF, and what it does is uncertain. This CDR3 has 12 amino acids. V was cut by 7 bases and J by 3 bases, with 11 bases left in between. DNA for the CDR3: TGTGCCAGCTTTCAGGAAATCTACGAGCAGTACTTC. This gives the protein CASFQEIYEQYF.

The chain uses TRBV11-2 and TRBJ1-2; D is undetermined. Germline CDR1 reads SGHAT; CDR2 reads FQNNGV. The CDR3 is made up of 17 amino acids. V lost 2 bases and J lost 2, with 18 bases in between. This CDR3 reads CASSLSRRTAGNYGYTF. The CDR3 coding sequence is TGTGCCAGCAGCTTAAGTCGGAGGACGGCGGGCAACTATGGCTACACCTTC.